These 27 T cell receptor beta chains were all obtained from the same sample, sequenced in a study of cytomegalovirus exposure and HLA in healthy donors. Repertoires were generated with immunoSEQ multiplex PCR, while TCRdb's copy carries only in-frame clones and drops some. This sample has 60,000 to 85,000 clones, with about 94% found just once. The sample was PBMCs. The origin of the receptors is a man between 18 and 29 years old in good health and CMV-seropositive.

The rearrangement uses TRBV6-1 and TRBJ2-3, with a possible D match to TRBD2 (6 bases). Germline CDR1 is MNHNS and CDR2 is SASEGT. The CDR3 extends over 14 amino acids. Deletions cut 6 bases from V and 2 bases from J, with 12 bases between. Here the CDR3 reads CASRGAGDTDTQYF. CDR3 coding DNA: TGTGCCAGCAGGGGAGCGGGCGACACAGATACGCAGTATTTT.

The chain carries TRBV6-6 and TRBJ1-2; D perhaps matches TRBD1 (6 bases). From germline, CDR1 is MNHNY and CDR2 SVGAGI (reference sequence). Trimming pared 6 bases from V and 8 bases from J, leaving 13 bases between. The CDR3 contains 12 residues. The CDR3 DNA reads TGTGCCAGCAGCAGTGGGGGCAGGGGCTACACCTTC. The encoded protein is CASSSGGRGYTF.

The chain is built from TRBV7-2 and TRBJ2-7; 10 positions agree with TRBD2. Germline CDR1 and CDR2: SGHTA and FQGNSA. This CDR3 has 13 residues. Trimming cost V 5 bases and J 3 bases; bases outside gene matches: 1. CDR3 nucleotides: TGTGCCAGCAGCCGGACTAGCGGCTACGAGCAGTACTTC. Encoded protein: CASSRTSGYEQYF. The complete variable domain, with remaining parts taken from reference TRBV7-2 and TRBJ2-7, reads GAGVSQSPSNKVTEKGKDVELRCDPISGHTALYWYRQSLGQGLEFLIYFQGNSAPDKSGLPSDRFSAERTGGSVSTLTIQRTQQEDSAVYLCASSRTSGYEQYFGPGTRLTVT.

This sequence joins TRBV11-3 and TRBJ2-7, with D maybe TRBD2 (5 bases). CDR1 and CDR2 from the germline V gene are SGHNT and YENEEA. Trimming stripped 1 base from V and 3 bases from J, with 19 bases between. This CDR3 has 17 amino acids. The CDR3 coding sequence is TGTGCCAGCAGCTTAGCGAATCTCGGGGAGAAACTCTACGAGCAGTACTTC. Amino acids: CASSLANLGEKLYEQYF.

The V call is TRBV6-1, the J call TRBJ2-7; D might be TRBD2 (5 bases). From germline, CDR1 is MNHNS and CDR2 SASEGT. This CDR3 contains 13 residues. V was cut by 3 bases and J by 7 bases, with 13 bases left in between. CDR3 loop: CASSDYTSGEQYF. The CDR3 bases are TGTGCCAGCAGTGATTATACCTCGGGGGAGCAGTACTTC.

This chain uses TRBV27 with TRBJ1-2, with a tentative D call TRBD1 (6 bases). Trimming took off 5 bases at V and 2 bases at J, with 6 bases between the two ends. The CDR3 is 12 amino acids. Germline CDR1 MNHEY, CDR2 SMNVEV (reference sequence). The CDR3 coding sequence is TGTGCCAGCAGTGGACAGAACTATGGCTACACCTTC. Encoded protein: CASSGQNYGYTF.

The chain combines TRBV14 with TRBJ2-3, with 7 bases aligning to TRBD2. Germline lookup yields CDR1 SGHDN and CDR2 FVKESK. The V and J ends lost 1 base and 5 bases, in that order; junction bases with no gene match: 9. The CDR3 spans 16 residues. CDR3 in DNA: TGTGCCAGCAGCCAAGGGGGCGGCGGGAGAAGAGATACGCAGTATTTT. As protein: CASSQGGGGRRDTQYF.

The rearrangement joins TRBV4-2 to TRBJ1-1, with 7 bases matching TRBD1. In germline, CDR1 is LGHNA, CDR2 YNFKEQ. J gave up 2 bases and V 0 bases, and 6 bases lay outside the gene matches. The CDR3 has 16 amino acids. Here the CDR3 reads CASSQEIGGSNTEAFF. Here the CDR3 DNA reads TGTGCCAGCAGCCAAGAAATAGGGGGCTCTAACACTGAAGCTTTCTTT.

The CDR3 region is CASSWSDSSGNTIYF. The CDR3 region has the DNA TGTGCCAGCAGTTGGTCTGACAGCTCTGGAAACACCATATATTTT. This rearrangement joins TRBV28 to TRBJ1-3, with a tentative D call TRBD1 (5 bases). The CDR3 totals 15 residues. Trimming left V 4 bases short and J 0 bases short, with 10 bases between. Germline CDR1 MDHEN, CDR2 SYDVKM.

The chain has TRBV6-5 and TRBJ2-7; 8 positions match TRBD1. This CDR3 contains 12 residues. Germline V CDR1 and CDR2: MNHEY, SVGAGI. The ends lost 11 bases at V and 5 bases at J; junction bases unmatched: 8. CDR3 region: CAGRTGINEQYF. CDR3 DNA: TGTGCCGGGAGGACAGGGATAAACGAGCAGTACTTC.

The chain carries TRBV6-5 and TRBJ2-1; the match to TRBD2 covers 10 bases. This CDR3 comprises 16 residues. CDR1 MNHEY and CDR2 SVGAGI come from the germline V gene. Trimming removed 4 bases from V and 6 bases from J; junction bases left unmatched: 9. CDR3 residues: CASSFLAGVDFNEQFF. DNA for the CDR3: TGTGCCAGCAGTTTCCTAGCGGGAGTGGATTTCAATGAGCAGTTCTTC.

The chain recombines TRBV5-1 with TRBJ2-7; perhaps TRBD2 as D (5 bases). Per germline, CDR1 SGHRS and CDR2 YFSETQ. V was shortened by 0 bases and J by 0 bases, with 10 bases between the two germline ends. This CDR3 spans 15 amino acids. CDR3 DNA sequence: TGCGCCAGCAGCTTGGTGAGGGCCCACTCCTACGAGCAGTACTTC. Translation gives CASSLVRAHSYEQYF.

V and J are TRBV28 and TRBJ2-1; 10 nucleotides line up with TRBD2. Germline CDR1 is MDHEN and CDR2 is SYDVKM. Germline trimming cut 3 bases from V and 0 bases from J; bases unmatched to any gene: 8. The CDR3 totals 18 residues. The CDR3 here is CASSFVGLASSSYNEQFF. CDR3 nucleotide sequence: TGTGCCAGCAGTTTCGTGGGACTAGCGTCCAGCTCCTACAATGAGCAGTTCTTC.

The chain links TRBV11-1 to TRBJ2-7, with TRBD1 identical over 9 bases. The trim removed 5 bases at V and 3 bases at J, leaving 2 bases unmatched. Germline CDR1 and CDR2: SGHAT and FQDESV (reference sequence). This CDR3 is built from 13 residues. Here the CDR3 reads CASSMGQGYEQYF. The CDR3 nucleotides are TGTGCCAGCAGCATGGGACAGGGCTACGAGCAGTACTTC. Full variable domain (remainder filled in from reference TRBV11-1 and TRBJ2-7): EAEVAQSPRYKITEKSQAVAFWCDPISGHATLYWYRQILGQGPELLVQFQDESVVDDSQLPKDRFSAERLKGVDSTLKIQPAELGDSAMYLCASSMGQGYEQYFGPGTRLTVT.

The CDR3 reads CASSYLAQGPYGYTF. The DNA of the CDR3 is TGTGCCAGCAGTTACCTCGCACAGGGGCCCTATGGCTACACCTTC. The chain employs TRBV6-5 and TRBJ1-2; TRBD1 agrees at 7 bases. The trim removed 2 bases at V and 4 bases at J, leaving 7 bases unmatched. Germline V gene data show CDR1 as MNHEY and CDR2 as SVGAGI. The CDR3 loop spans 15 amino acids.

The genes are TRBV5-8 and TRBJ2-1, with D hard to call. V was trimmed by 0 bases and J by 5 bases, leaving 12 bases between them. The CDR3 covers 15 residues. Per germline, CDR1 SGHTS and CDR2 YDEGEE. The CDR3 sequence is CASSLERPRDNEQFF. The DNA for the CDR3 is TGTGCCAGCAGCTTGGAGAGGCCACGGGACAATGAGCAGTTCTTC.

The V call is TRBV28, the J call TRBJ1-2, with TRBD1 as a possible D gene (5 bases). Germline CDR1 and CDR2: MDHEN and SYDVKM. CDR3 size: 16 residues. Trimming cost V 5 bases and J 3 bases, with 19 bases left between them. In nucleotides, the CDR3 is TGTGCCAGCAGTCTGGGGCCCAGGGATTTGGACTATGGCTACACCTTC. Translation: CASSLGPRDLDYGYTF.

The chain uses TRBV25-1 and TRBJ1-5, with 7 bases matching TRBD1. CDR1 and CDR2 (germline): MGHDK, SYGVNS. V lost 7 bases to trimming and J lost 6 bases; unmatched junction nucleotides: 6. CDR3 length: 13 residues. The CDR3 protein is CASTPGGGQPQHF. The CDR3 DNA reads TGTGCCAGCACACCAGGGGGAGGTCAGCCCCAGCATTTT.

This chain links TRBV5-1 with TRBJ2-7; 11 nucleotides align to TRBD1. The germline V gene encodes CDR1 SGHRS and CDR2 YFSETQ. The CDR3 has 14 amino acids. Trimming took 6 bases from V and 6 from J; bases not matched to a gene: 8. CDR3 nucleotide sequence: TGCGCCAGCACCACTCCCGGGACAGGGGGCGAGCAGTACTTC. It translates to CASTTPGTGGEQYF.

V gene TRBV27 combines with J gene TRBJ2-7; possible D gene TRBD1, 6 bases. There are 15 residues in the CDR3. The V end was cut by 5 bases, the J end by 6 bases, with 20 bases between. Germline V gives CDR1 MNHEY, CDR2 SMNVEV (reference sequence). DNA for the CDR3: TGTGCCAGCAGTAAGACGGCACAGGGATTAATCGAGCAGTACTTC. Protein sequence: CASSKTAQGLIEQYF.

This chain joins TRBV7-2 and TRBJ1-1, with D unresolved. Germline assignment: CDR1 SGHTA and CDR2 FQGNSA. CDR3 size: 13 residues. V lost 1 base to trimming and J lost 10 bases, with 13 bases between them. Here the CDR3 DNA reads TGTGCCAGCAGCTTAGGACCCGCGTGGAGAGCTTTCTTT. Encoded protein: CASSLGPAWRAFF.

This chain links TRBV19 with TRBJ2-7; 8 nucleotides align to TRBD1. The CDR3 extends over 14 amino acids. CDR1 LNHDA and CDR2 SQIVND come from the germline V gene (reference sequence). The J segment lost 2 bases and the V segment lost 8 bases, leaving 8 bases of the junction unmatched. The chain's CDR3 is CASSTGGWAYEQYF. DNA of the CDR3: TGTGCCAGTTCAACAGGGGGTTGGGCCTACGAGCAGTACTTC.

This clone was seen just once. The chain uses TRBV27 and TRBJ1-2; D is unclear. V was trimmed by 5 bases and J by 4 bases, leaving 11 bases between them. CDR3 length: 13 residues. The germline gives CDR1 MNHEY, CDR2 SMNVEV (reference sequence). CDR3 DNA: TGTGCCAGCAGTGAGCTAGCCGGCTATGGCTACACCTTC. Encoded protein: CASSELAGYGYTF.

This clone is a singleton in its sample. This chain connects TRBV9 to TRBJ1-2; D may be TRBD1 (5 bases). CDR1 and CDR2 (germline): SGDLS, YYNGEE. V was shortened by 4 bases and J by 0 bases, with 10 bases between the two germline ends. This CDR3 region has 14 residues. DNA of the CDR3: TGTGCCAGCAGCTTCCGGGGGGCTAACTATGGCTACACCTTC. It translates to CASSFRGANYGYTF.

This rearrangement joins TRBV19 to TRBJ1-2; 9 bases are a match to TRBD1. The CDR3 extends over 16 amino acids. Germline V CDR1 and CDR2: LNHDA, SQIVND (reference sequence). The trim removed 7 bases at V and 7 bases at J, leaving 16 bases unmatched. In DNA form, the CDR3 reads TGTGCCAGTACCCCCTGGCAGACACAGGGGGCGGCTGGCTACACCTTC. Amino acids: CASTPWQTQGAAGYTF. Together with reference TRBV19 and TRBJ1-2, the CDR3 gives the full variable domain: DGGITQSPKYLFRKEGQNVTLSCEQNLNHDAMYWYRQDPGQGLRLIYYSQIVNDFQKGDIAEGYSVSREKKESFPLTVTSAQKNPTAFYLCASTPWQTQGAAGYTFGSGTRLTVV.

This clone was observed a few times. The genes are TRBV11-2 and TRBJ1-3; no reliable D call. Trimming removed 5 bases at V and 0 bases at J, with 11 bases between. Looked up from germline, CDR1 is SGHAT and CDR2 is FQNNGV. This CDR3 has 15 residues. CDR3 protein: CASSGRRGSGNTIYF. The CDR3 region has the DNA TGTGCCAGCAGCGGAAGACGGGGCTCTGGAAACACCATATATTTT.

The J gene is TRBJ1-2, the V gene TRBV6-1; no clear D gene. Germline V gives CDR1 MNHNS, CDR2 SASEGT. The V gene lost 0 bases and the J gene lost 4 bases, with 3 bases spanning the gap. This CDR3 is built from 12 residues. The CDR3 DNA reads TGTGCCAGCAGTGAAGCCGTCTATGGCTACACCTTC. Protein: CASSEAVYGYTF.